The 7 T cell receptor beta chains reported below all come from one sample, sequenced in a study of blood T cell repertoires in COVID-19. The method was immunoSEQ multiplex PCR; TCRdb's version includes in-frame clones alone and lacks a portion of them. The data contain a few hundred thousand clones, nearly 90% of them seen just once; the ten biggest clones take up under 6%. The sequenced sample consisted of PBMCs or T cells enriched from blood (not recorded which). These receptors were obtained from a woman aged 25 to 45 who had recovered from COVID-19.

J is TRBJ1-4 and V is TRBV6-5; 10 bases line up with TRBD1. This CDR3 is 14 amino acids long. V was pared by 4 bases and J by 7 bases, with 3 bases of the junction left unmatched. Germline CDR1 MNHEY, CDR2 SVGAGI. For the CDR3, the DNA is TGTGCCAGCAGTTCCCGGGACAGGGGTGAAAAACTGTTTTTT. It yields the protein CASSSRDRGEKLFF.

J is TRBJ1-5 and V is TRBV18; weak D call: TRBD1 (6 bases). The germline gives CDR1 KGHSH, CDR2 LQKENI. The CDR3 runs to 16 residues. The V end lost 4 bases, the J end lost 1 base, and 14 bases lay between the germline ends. CDR3 region: CASSLSSQGSNQPQHF. The CDR3 DNA is TGTGCCAGCTCACTTAGCTCACAGGGAAGCAATCAGCCCCAGCATTTT. The whole variable domain, filled in from reference TRBV18 and TRBJ1-5, reads NAGVMQNPRHLVRRRGQEARLRCSPMKGHSHVYWYRQLPEEGLKFMVYLQKENIIDESGMPKERFSAEFPKEGPSILRIQQVVRGDSAAYFCASSLSSQGSNQPQHFGDGTRLSIL.

Only one count was recorded for this clone. The V and J genes are TRBV4-3 and TRBJ1-6; 7 nucleotides align to TRBD1. Germline CDR1 is LGHNA and CDR2 is YSLEER. The CDR3 runs 14 residues. J gave up 7 bases and V 1 base, and 1 base lay outside the gene matches. In nucleotides, the CDR3 is TGCGCCAGCAGCCAAGGGGACAGAAATTCACCCCTCCACTTT. This gives the protein CASSQGDRNSPLHF.

This clone appeared once. This rearrangement joins TRBV30 to TRBJ2-2, with TRBD1 matching over 9 bases. This CDR3 comprises 15 residues. V lost 4 bases and J lost 5; bases outside the gene matches: 8. The germline gives CDR1 GTSNPN, CDR2 SVGIG (reference sequence). The CDR3 sequence is CAWIPGTGYTGELFF. The CDR3 DNA follows: TGTGCCTGGATCCCCGGGACAGGGTATACCGGGGAGCTGTTTTTT.

This chain joins TRBV5-1 and TRBJ1-1, with no clear D. Per the germline V gene, CDR1 is SGHRS and CDR2 is YFSETQ. This CDR3 spans 14 amino acids. Trimming cost V 6 bases and J 1 base, with 13 bases left between them. The CDR3 bases are TGCGCCAGCACCCCCACCGCGGGGAACACTGAAGCTTTCTTT. This sequence encodes CASTPTAGNTEAFF.

V is TRBV7-8 and J is TRBJ1-6; D is uncertain. Trimming stripped 1 base from V and 3 bases from J, with 4 bases between. The germline V gene has CDR1 SGHVS and CDR2 FQNEAQ. The CDR3 spans 14 residues. The CDR3 DNA is TGTGCCAGCAGCTTAGTAGACTATAATTCACCCCTCCACTTT. The encoded protein is CASSLVDYNSPLHF.

This chain links TRBV6-2 or TRBV6-3 with TRBJ1-5; tentatively, D is TRBD1 (6 bases). The CDR3 sequence is 14 residues long. V was cut by 6 bases and J by 6 bases, with 15 bases left in between. From germline, CDR1 is MNHEY and CDR2 SVGEGT. The CDR3 loop reads CASSIMGAVQPQHF. The CDR3 nucleotides are TGTGCCAGCAGCATTATGGGGGCGGTTCAGCCCCAGCATTTT.